This TCR beta chain was observed in a study of control samples from healthy donors and cancer patients. Germline V lookup: CDR1 SGHTA, CDR2 FQGNSA. This CDR3 is 13 amino acids long. The ends were cut back, 1 base at V and 4 bases at J, with 5 bases in the middle. This table comes from immunoSEQ multiplex PCR, and its TCRdb copy is limited to in-frame clones, with some not included. The table lists about 180,000 clones, more than 90% of them singletons. About this clone itself: The sample holds other DNA sequences that translate to the same CDR3.

The sequence derives from a man aged 30-40 years in good health. The V gene is TRBV7-2, the J gene TRBJ1-5; D is ambiguous. The sequenced sample consisted of blood. The CDR3 bases are TGTGCCAGCAGCTTAGGAATTAATCAGCCCCAGCATTTT. Translating it yields CASSLGINQPQHF.